Presented here are 31 T cell receptor beta chains from one specimen sequenced in a study of cytomegalovirus exposure and HLA in healthy donors. The PCR employed 60 Vbeta primers together with 13 Jbeta primers. The method was immunoSEQ multiplex PCR; TCRdb's version includes in-frame clones alone and lacks a portion of them. The sample includes about 90,000 clones, roughly 70% of them seen just once. The sample consisted of PBMCs. Source of these receptors: a man between 25 and 39 years old in good health and CMV-seropositive.

The chain combines TRBV2 with TRBJ2-3; 7 bases map to TRBD2. Germline V gene lookup returns CDR1 SNHLY and CDR2 FYNNEI. The CDR3 sequence is 16 residues long. V lost 0 bases, J lost 5 bases, and 8 bases stayed unmatched. CDR3 residues: CASSEALWAGEDTQYF. CDR3 DNA sequence: TGTGCCAGCAGTGAAGCGCTTTGGGCGGGGGAAGATACGCAGTATTTT.

This clone has more than one count but fewer than ten. The chain is built from TRBV10-2 and TRBJ1-5; D perhaps matches TRBD1 (5 bases). Per germline, CDR1 WSHSY and CDR2 SAAADI. The CDR3 has 16 amino acids. V was trimmed by 0 bases and J by 6 bases, leaving 15 bases between them. CDR3 coding DNA: TGCGCCAGCAGTGAGTCTATGGCGGGGGATAGTCAGCCCCAGCATTTT. It specifies CASSESMAGDSQPQHF.

The chain employs TRBV28 and TRBJ1-5; TRBD1 is a possible D gene (5 bases). The germline V and J ends were trimmed by 10 bases and 2 bases, with 21 bases remaining between them. The CDR3 has 16 residues. The V gene's germline CDR1 is MDHEN and CDR2 SYDVKM. The CDR3 DNA is TGTGCCACCACCACGTGGGCGGGGGTCGGCAATCAGCCCCAGCATTTT. Protein product: CATTTWAGVGNQPQHF.

The V and J genes are TRBV30 and TRBJ1-4; 9 positions match TRBD1. The V segment lost 5 bases and the J segment 0 bases; nucleotides outside the gene matches: 7. The CDR3 spans 16 residues. Germline lookup yields CDR1 GTSNPN and CDR2 SVGIG (reference sequence). CDR3 residues: CAWLRGQGTTNEKLFF. The CDR3, as DNA: TGTGCCTGGCTACGAGGACAGGGGACAACTAATGAAAAACTGTTTTTT. The variable domain in full, completed from reference TRBV30 and TRBJ1-4, reads SQTIHQWPATLVQPVGSPLSLECTVEGTSNPNLYWYRQAAGRGLQLLFYSVGIGQISSEVPQNLSASRPQDRQFILSSKKLLLSDSGFYLCAWLRGQGTTNEKLFFGSGTQLSVL.

The chain couples TRBV7-2 to TRBJ2-7; TRBD2 matches 8 bases. The CDR3 has 14 residues. CDR1 SGHTA and CDR2 FQGNSA come from the germline V gene. The trim removed 1 base at V and 6 bases at J, leaving 5 bases unmatched. The CDR3 DNA reads as TGTGCCAGCAGCTTAGTAGCGGGGCCTAGCGAGCAGTACTTC. It is translated as CASSLVAGPSEQYF.

The chain links TRBV9 to TRBJ2-7; D perhaps matches TRBD2 (6 bases). The germline CDR1 and CDR2 sequences are SGDLS and YYNGEE. Deletions cut 0 bases from V and 4 bases from J, with 14 bases between. This CDR3 comprises 15 residues. The CDR3 region is CASSVAPSASYEQYF. The CDR3 coding sequence is TGTGCCAGCAGCGTAGCTCCTAGCGCCTCTTACGAGCAGTACTTC.

This clone occurred a few times. CDR3 DNA sequence: TGTGCCAGCAGTTTGGACAGAGAGCCCCAGCATTTT. It specifies CASSLDREPQHF. V is TRBV6-1 and J is TRBJ1-5, with D perhaps TRBD1 (6 bases). CDR3 length equals 12 residues. CDR1 is MNHNS, CDR2 SASEGT, per germline. Between the trimmed V and J ends, which lost 5 bases and 8 bases, there was a span of 10 bases.

The V call is TRBV10-3, the J call TRBJ2-7; a possible D gene is TRBD1 (6 bases). The CDR3 runs to 13 residues. V shed 8 bases and J shed 3 bases, with 14 bases lying between them. Per the germline V gene, CDR1 is ENHRY and CDR2 is SYGVKD. The CDR3 protein is CAILDSLNYEQYF. In nucleotides, the CDR3 is TGTGCCATCCTGGACAGTTTAAACTACGAGCAGTACTTC.

This chain joins TRBV7-9 and TRBJ2-7; TRBD2 might be the D (7 bases). The V gene's germline CDR1 is SEHNR and CDR2 FQNEAQ (reference sequence). This CDR3 has 14 residues. The V end lost 2 bases, the J end lost 4 bases, and 12 bases lay between the germline ends. CDR3: CASSLPGGRYEQYF. In nucleotides, the CDR3 is TGTGCCAGCAGCTTACCGGGGGGCCGGTACGAGCAGTACTTC.

V gene TRBV7-6 combines with J gene TRBJ2-2, with 7 bases fitting TRBD2. V dropped 0 bases and J dropped 0; count of bases not matched to a gene: 1. This CDR3 has 16 residues. The germline CDR1 and CDR2 sequences are SGHVS and FNYEAQ. CDR3 loop: CASSLAGGANTGELFF. CDR3 DNA: TGTGCCAGCAGCTTAGCGGGGGGGGCGAACACCGGGGAGCTGTTTTTT.

The V gene is TRBV19, the J gene TRBJ1-6, with D possibly matching TRBD1 (5 bases). The CDR3 runs 15 residues. The germline gives CDR1 LNHDA, CDR2 SQIVND (reference sequence). Deletions cut 7 bases from V and 8 bases from J, with 18 bases between. CDR3 DNA: TGTGCCAGTAACCCGAACAGGCTTAGTGATTCACCCCTCCACTTT. Translating it yields CASNPNRLSDSPLHF.

This clone turned up a few times. The rearrangement links TRBV6-5 to TRBJ2-2; 9 nucleotides agree with TRBD1. Trimming took 7 bases from V and 7 from J; bases not matched to a gene: 4. This CDR3 comprises 13 residues. Germline CDR1 and CDR2: MNHEY and SVGAGI. CDR3 in amino acids: CASIGQGSGELFF. The CDR3 DNA follows: TGTGCCAGCATTGGACAGGGGAGCGGGGAGCTGTTTTTT.

The V and J genes are TRBV9 and TRBJ2-3; 14 bases agree with TRBD2. This CDR3 comprises 15 residues. J gave up 5 bases and V 3 bases, and 2 bases lay outside the gene matches. CDR1 and CDR2 from the germline V gene are SGDLS and YYNGEE. The CDR3 coding sequence is TGTGCCAGCAGCGGACTAGCGGGGGGGGTAGATACGCAGTATTTT. It translates to CASSGLAGGVDTQYF.

Only a few counts were recorded for this clone. The chain joins TRBV19 to TRBJ2-6; 7 bases are shared with TRBD1. The V segment lost 7 bases and the J segment 0 bases; nucleotides outside the gene matches: 15. This CDR3 spans 19 amino acids. From germline, CDR1 is LNHDA and CDR2 SQIVND (reference sequence). This CDR3 reads CASTRRGGSSNSGANVLTF. In DNA form, the CDR3 reads TGTGCCAGTACCCGGAGAGGGGGCAGTTCGAACTCTGGGGCCAACGTCCTGACTTTC.

The chain uses TRBV9 and TRBJ2-5, with 8 bases that match TRBD2. The trim removed 3 bases at V and 2 bases at J, leaving 9 bases unmatched. CDR1 and CDR2 from the germline V gene are SGDLS and YYNGEE. The CDR3 loop spans 16 amino acids. In DNA, the CDR3 is TGTGCCAGCAGCGCCCCTAGCGGGCAGATACAAGAGACCCAGTACTTC. Residues: CASSAPSGQIQETQYF.

This sequence joins TRBV4-1 and TRBJ2-6; 9 nucleotides align to TRBD1. The CDR3 loop spans 16 amino acids. In germline, CDR1 is MGHRA, CDR2 YSYEKL. V was clipped by 4 bases and J by 4 bases; unmatched bases: 5. The chain's CDR3 is CASSPQGAVGANVLTF. The CDR3 region has the DNA TGCGCCAGCAGCCCACAGGGGGCTGTGGGGGCCAACGTCCTGACTTTC.

This clone appeared once. The J gene is TRBJ1-3, the V gene TRBV9, with D unresolved. Germline CDR1 reads SGDLS; CDR2 reads YYNGEE. The CDR3 runs 17 residues. V lost 0 bases to trimming and J lost 0 bases, with 13 bases between them. The DNA of the CDR3 is TGTGCCAGCAGCGTAGAATTCACGAGGTTCTCTGGAAACACCATATATTTT. It encodes CASSVEFTRFSGNTIYF.

The V gene is TRBV5-4, the J gene TRBJ2-2; 10 nucleotides agree with TRBD1. CDR1 and CDR2 (germline): SGHNT, YYREEE (reference sequence). With 4 bases clipped from V and 3 bases from J, the junction kept 9 bases outside the gene matches. The CDR3 spans 17 residues. DNA for the CDR3: TGTGCCAGCAGCCTATATCCGGACAGGGGGGACACCGGGGAGCTGTTTTTT. This translates into CASSLYPDRGDTGELFF.

This chain connects TRBV10-1 to TRBJ1-2, with TRBD1 as a possible D gene (5 bases). The germline V gene encodes CDR1 WNHNN and CDR2 SYGVQD (reference sequence). Trimming stripped 9 bases from V and 8 bases from J, with 13 bases between. The CDR3 has 11 residues. The chain's CDR3 is CARRGGGGYTF. The CDR3 region has the DNA TGCGCCAGAAGGGGCGGTGGAGGCTACACCTTC.

The count of this clone is one. The rearrangement uses TRBV5-5 and TRBJ1-2, with a weak D call TRBD1 (6 bases). The CDR3 runs 17 residues. Trimming shortened V by 0 bases and J by 7 bases, and 22 bases separated the two germline ends. Germline loops: CDR1 SGHKS, CDR2 YYEKEE (reference sequence). The CDR3, as DNA: TGTGCCAGCAGCTTGGCCTATGAGGGGGATCGTCGATCTGGCTACACCTTC. It translates to CASSLAYEGDRRSGYTF.

The rearrangement uses TRBV7-8 and TRBJ1-5; D gene unclear. Trimming cost V 0 bases and J 0 bases, with 6 bases left between them. The germline gives CDR1 SGHVS, CDR2 FQNEAQ. The CDR3 is made up of 15 amino acids. The CDR3 region has the DNA TGTGCCAGCAGCTTAGCCGGGTATAGCAATCAGCCCCAGCATTTT. It specifies CASSLAGYSNQPQHF.

The chain couples TRBV6-5 to TRBJ2-7; 8 bases match TRBD1. There are 15 residues in the CDR3. Trimming removed 5 bases from V and 3 bases from J; junction bases left unmatched: 9. The V gene's germline CDR1 is MNHEY and CDR2 SVGAGI. The CDR3 DNA reads as TGTGCCAGCAGTCCATCCTCCGGGACAGGCTACGAGCAGTACTTC. Translating it yields CASSPSSGTGYEQYF.

This sequence joins TRBV11-2 and TRBJ2-7, with a tentative D call TRBD2 (6 bases). Trimming removed 5 bases from V and 0 bases from J, with 20 bases in between. This CDR3 contains 17 residues. The germline V gene encodes CDR1 SGHAT and CDR2 FQNNGV. This CDR3 reads CASSLASATLSSYEQYF. CDR3 bases: TGTGCCAGCAGCCTAGCTAGCGCAACCTTGAGCTCCTACGAGCAGTACTTC.

The genes are TRBV12-5 and TRBJ1-6; weak D call: TRBD1 (5 bases). Deletions cut 3 bases from V and 4 bases from J, with 10 bases between. Germline CDR1 LGHNT, CDR2 FRNRAP. This CDR3 contains 15 residues. CDR3 nucleotide sequence: TGTGCTAGTGGTTTTGACAGCTTATATAATTCACCCCTCCACTTT. Residues: CASGFDSLYNSPLHF.

About this clone: An end of the junction does not agree with germline; a read error may underlie this. J is TRBJ1-5 and V is TRBV7-9, with D hard to call. The CDR3 runs to 12 residues. Germline CDR1 and CDR2: SEHNR and FQNEAQ (reference sequence). The CDR3 DNA reads TGTTCCAGCAGCCGAGAAACTCAGCCCCAGCATTTT. Its protein product is CSSSRETQPQHF.

The V gene is TRBV7-8, the J gene TRBJ2-1, with D perhaps matching TRBD2 (6 bases). The germline gives CDR1 SGHVS, CDR2 FQNEAQ. The CDR3 runs to 16 residues. Between the trimmed V and J ends, which lost 1 base and 6 bases, there was a span of 16 bases. CDR3 residues: CASSLESSSDFNEQFF. In DNA form, the CDR3 reads TGTGCCAGCAGCTTAGAAAGTTCTAGCGACTTCAATGAGCAGTTCTTC.

The rearrangement links TRBV2 to TRBJ2-6; TRBD1 matches at 7 bases. Germline V lookup: CDR1 SNHLY, CDR2 FYNNEI. CDR3 length: 14 amino acids. J lost 3 bases, V lost 6 bases, and 2 bases had no gene match. The CDR3 region has the DNA TGTGCCAGCAGAGACAGGGTTGGGGCCAACGTCCTGACTTTC. Translated, it gives CASRDRVGANVLTF.

The J gene is TRBJ2-1, the V gene TRBV5-1; D is undetermined. The V end lost 3 bases, the J end lost 0 bases, and 7 bases lay between the germline ends. The CDR3 is 14 amino acids. Germline CDR1 and CDR2: SGHRS and YFSETQ. CDR3 sequence reads: CASSSAGSYNEQFF. The DNA for the CDR3 is TGCGCCAGCAGCTCGGCAGGCTCCTACAATGAGCAGTTCTTC.

This clone was recorded once. The chain employs TRBV18 and TRBJ1-1; 7 positions agree with TRBD1. The junction had 10 bases not matched to a gene; V was cut back by 2 bases and J by 7 bases. Looked up from germline, CDR1 is KGHSH and CDR2 is LQKENI. This CDR3 has 15 residues. CDR3 DNA sequence: TGTGCCAGCTCACCAAGTGCAGGGGGTAAAGGTGAAGCTTTCTTT. This gives the protein CASSPSAGGKGEAFF.

The CDR3 coding sequence is TGTGCCAGCAACGATGGCTTTGAGCCCCAGCATTTT. This translates into CASNDGFEPQHF. The chain links TRBV2 to TRBJ1-5; D is ambiguous. The CDR3 is 12 amino acids. Per the germline V gene, CDR1 is SNHLY and CDR2 is FYNNEI. V was clipped by 7 bases and J by 8 bases, with 12 bases between them.

The chain uses TRBV6-5 and TRBJ2-2, with D possibly matching TRBD2 (6 bases). V was cut by 7 bases and J by 5 bases, with 17 bases left in between. The length of the CDR3 is 15 residues. In germline, CDR1 is MNHEY, CDR2 SVGAGI. The CDR3 coding sequence is TGTGCCAGCACTATATCCGCGGGATTTACCGGGGAGCTGTTTTTT. Translation: CASTISAGFTGELFF.